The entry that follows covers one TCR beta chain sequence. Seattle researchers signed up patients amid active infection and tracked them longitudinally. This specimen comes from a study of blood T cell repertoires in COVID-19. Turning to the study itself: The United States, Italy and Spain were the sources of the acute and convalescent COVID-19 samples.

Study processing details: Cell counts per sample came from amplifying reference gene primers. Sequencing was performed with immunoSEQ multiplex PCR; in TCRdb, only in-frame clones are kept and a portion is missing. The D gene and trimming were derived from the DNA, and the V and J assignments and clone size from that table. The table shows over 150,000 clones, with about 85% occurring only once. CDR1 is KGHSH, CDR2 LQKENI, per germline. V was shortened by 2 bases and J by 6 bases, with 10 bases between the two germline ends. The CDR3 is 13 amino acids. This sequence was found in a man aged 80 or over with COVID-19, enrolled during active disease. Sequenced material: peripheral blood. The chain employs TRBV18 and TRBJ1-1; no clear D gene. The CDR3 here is CASSPGRESEAFF. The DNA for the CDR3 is TGTGCCAGCTCACCAGGTCGAGAATCTGAAGCTTTCTTT.